A selection of T cell receptor beta chains follows, all from one sample in a study of blood T cell repertoires in COVID-19. Data came from immunoSEQ multiplex PCR; TCRdb stores just in-frame clones and leaves some out. The sample lists under 250,000 clones; roughly four fifths were seen once. The sequencing input was peripheral blood. The receptors originated from a woman in her 70s with acute or convalescent COVID-19. Both conserved end residues are part of each CDR3. Some rows have no size entry. The others give once, few or many, or a class for an expanded clone.

abundance	j_gene	v_gene	CDR3aa
.	TRBJ2-1	TRBV1	CTSSPDKTSYNEQFF
.	TRBJ2-2	TRBV15	CATSGGGQGSGELFF
.	TRBJ2-5	TRBV7-2	CASSLDRGGWETQYF
.	TRBJ1-2	TRBV7-2	CASSITGPYGYTF
.	TRBJ1-1	TRBV19	CASRMGDRPTEAFF
.	TRBJ1-5	TRBV27	CASSPTGILGQPQHF
.	TRBJ1-2	TRBV12-3/TRBV12-4	CASSRDSSGTF
.	TRBJ1-2	TRBV15	CATSRVAGGAGGYTF
.	TRBJ2-5	TRBV11-3	CASKQGGTETQYF
.	TRBJ1-2	TRBV7-6	CASGDPAGISYGYTF
.	TRBJ2-5	TRBV5-1	CASSWEEETQYF
few	TRBJ2-3	TRBV6-5	CASSQPGGKTDTQYF